This T cell receptor (beta chain) stems from a study of blood T cells in healthy people across ages. Study-level background: Every two T cells gave about one barcoded beta molecule via template switching. Points from the study as a whole: Among T cells, TCR beta diversity per million cells dropped roughly linearly as age rose.

Individuals who donated were healthy Caucasians from Russia aged 6 to 90. This clonotype appeared a few times. Its antigen is undetermined. Through a sample-barcoded 5' primer and a J-beta primer mix, a second PCR was run for 7 to 11 cycles. TCRdb itself ran the 5' RACE reads through MiXCR, one entry per CDR3 protein. The table includes about 1,500,000 distinct CDR3 sequences, 28% detected once. The sequenced material came from blood. The clonotype was recovered from a woman younger than 45 in good health.

This CDR3 reads CASSPPRGRPGEQYF. The CDR3 region has the DNA TGTGCCAGCAGCCCCCCCAGGGGGCGGCCTGGCGAGCAGTACTTC. This chain joins TRBV14 and TRBJ2-7, with 8 nucleotides matching TRBD1. With V trimmed by 4 bases and J by 6 bases, 11 bases remained unmatched. Germline values: CDR1 SGHDN, CDR2 FVKESK. The CDR3 contains 15 residues.